This TCR beta chain derives from a study of Graves' ophthalmopathy and Graves' hyperthyroidism (dated by TCRdb to the late 2010s). The study in broad terms: Peripheral blood was collected at initial diagnosis, before any treatment. The study used signatures of the TCR beta repertoire to tell Graves' ophthalmopathy apart from Graves' hyperthyroidism and to predict which patients would progress to ophthalmopathy. In total, 135 blood samples were TCR-sequenced: approximately 40 ophthalmopathy, around 75 hyperthyroidism and some 17 hyperthyroidism-to-ophthalmopathy patients. To explore V-J signatures distinguishing ophthalmopathy from hyperthyroidism, a discovery set of approximately 100 patients (43 ophthalmopathy, roughly 60 stable hyperthyroidism) was enrolled. An independent validation cohort comprised some 19 hyperthyroidism patients and some 16 patients who later progressed from hyperthyroidism to ophthalmopathy. T-cell repertoires of thyroid tissue and blood were compared in 5 or 6 hyperthyroidism patients. After sampling, hyperthyroidism patients received methimazole starting at 30 mg daily, and ophthalmopathy patients received high-dose intravenous methylprednisolone. Findings and caveats that apply to the study as a whole: Most expanded thyroid clonotypes with frequency above 0.001 were also detected in blood, suggesting blood repertoires may reflect the thyroid immune response. Ophthalmopathy was separated from stable hyperthyroidism by the 13-signature model with around 88% sensitivity and less than 82% specificity in cross-validation and with 80%/75% in the test set. In validation, the model predicted ophthalmopathy progression with about 71% sensitivity and around 72% specificity; some 13 predicted patients were CT-confirmed with GO in a median of about 6.1 months. Sample size was not statistically predetermined, and group allocation was not concealed from the investigators.

This clonotype was found many times. Its specific antigen is unknown. No much larger clone exists at a distance of one base, and base qualities are not known. The ophthalmopathy patients had moderately to severely active disease, with a Clinical Activity Score of 3 or higher, a NOSPECS grade of 4 or higher, and a disease duration of less than 3 months. Patients with other autoimmune diseases, uncontrolled infections, pregnancy or lactation were excluded from the study. Diagnosis was based on clinical symptoms, serum thyroxine, TRAb, thyroid ultrasound and orbital computed tomography. PBMCs were isolated from about 10 ml of fresh peripheral blood by Ficoll-Paque density gradient centrifugation. Trizol reagent was used to extract the total RNA, and its quality was then checked on an Agilent 2100 Bioanalyzer. CDR1 and CDR2 were assigned from the germline V gene (reference sequence) as SEHNR and FQNEAQ. V gives up 1 base and J gives up 2 bases, and the segment between their germline ends measures 11 bases. The CDR3 spans 15 residues, from the cysteine through the phenylalanine. The retained sequence is limited to the CDR3, 45 bases, with the frame set at the first base.

For repertoire sequencing, the TCR beta CDR3 regions were amplified from RNA transcripts. The first round was an RT-PCR using HTBI primers with the Qiagen OneStep RT-PCR kit, and this first round was followed by a second-round multiplex PCR, then size selection and purification. Sequencing of the libraries was carried out on an Illumina HiSeq2000 in paired-end mode with 100 bp reads. The paper's data handling went like this. SOAPnuke was used to process the reads, throwing out any read that had adapters, had uncalled bases, had a mean Phred below 15, or lacked an exact constant-primer or identifier match. High-quality paired reads were merged with COPE v1.2.5. Each unique nucleotide sequence was treated as a clonotype, and MiTCR v1.1 was used to align the clonotypes to the IMGT TRB V, D and J references. Analysis was restricted to V-J combinations with a frequency above 0.0001, which covered approximately 99% of repertoires. For each V-J combination, a TCR clonal expansion and chaos score was defined as the ratio of F50 clonal expansion to chaos observed in the TCRdist matrix. Features were reduced by Welch's t-statistics and random forest to over ten V-J combinations, which fed a naive Bayes classifier. The Morisita-Horn index was used to measure how similar the thyroid and blood repertoires were. TCRdb reprocessing: public reads trimmed at Q25 with fastp, clones called with MiXCR, in-frame beta chains kept. Records with the same CDR3 protein are collapsed into one entry carrying the most frequent genes and DNA. The V and J calls shown here were made by TCRdb, not taken from the authors' results. This sample lists under 400,000 distinct CDR3 sequences; around a sixth were detected once. About 12% of the sample is held by the ten biggest clonotypes.

The V gene is TRBV7-9 and the J gene is TRBJ2-5; the D gene remains uncertain. This clonotype was sampled from an adult man with Graves' ophthalmopathy. The sample comprised peripheral blood. Here is the DNA: TGTGCCAGCAGCTTAGGGGCTCCCGTTCAAGAGACCCAGTACTTC. The translation is CASSLGAPVQETQYF.